This T cell receptor beta chain was sequenced during a study of shared clonotypes between healthy human individuals. Study-wide background: The cohort had a couple of women and a few men, ages 18 to 49.

CDR3 length: 14 amino acids. Germline assignment: CDR1 MDHEN and CDR2 SYDVKM. V shed 0 bases and J 7 bases; nucleotides not matched to a gene: 2. Assay used: immunoSEQ multiplex PCR; TCRdb lists only in-frame clones, some missing. Among around 700,000 clones listed, about two thirds were seen once. The chain employs TRBV28 and TRBJ1-1; the match to TRBD1 covers 10 bases. Sequencing input: memory CD4+ T cells sorted from blood. Specified subset: CD45RA-negative fraction. This clonotype was obtained from a woman between 25 and 40 years old in good health. The CDR3 DNA follows: TGTGCCAGCAGTTTATGGGACAGGGGGGTTGAAGCTTTCTTT. Its translation is CASSLWDRGVEAFF.